This is a list of T cell receptor beta chains from one sample in a study of vaccination and CD4 T cells after COVID-19. MiXCR was run by TCRdb on the PCR reads, yielding one entry per CDR3 protein. The table includes a few thousand distinct CDR3 sequences, about 33% detected once. Their cognate antigens are unknown. Specimen: CD4+ T cells from blood, cultured in vitro. These TCRs come from a human donor who had recovered from COVID-19. The CDR3 runs from the conserved cysteine through the conserved F or W. The D gene is left open where the match is weak. For some rows the clone size is stated as once, few or many, or as a class when expanded; others skip it.

CDR3nt: TGTGCCTGGAGTTTGGGGCATTACGAGCAGTACTTC
CDR3aa: CAWSLGHYEQYF
d_gene: NA
j_gene: TRBJ2-7
v_gene: TRBV30
abundance: NA

CDR3nt: TGTGCCACATTCCAACAGGGGGACACTGAAGCTTTCTTT
CDR3aa: CATFQQGDTEAFF
d_gene: TRBD1
j_gene: TRBJ1-1
v_gene: TRBV10-3
abundance: NA

CDR3nt: TGTGCCGCCCGCCCCCAACAGGGAGGTACTGAAGCTTTCTTT
CDR3aa: CAARPQQGGTEAFF
d_gene: NA
j_gene: TRBJ1-1
v_gene: TRBV6-1
abundance: NA

CDR3nt: TGTGCCAGCAGTCGGACAGATACTAACTATGGCTACACCTTC
CDR3aa: CASSRTDTNYGYTF
d_gene: NA
j_gene: TRBJ1-2
v_gene: TRBV6-1
abundance: few

CDR3nt: TGTGCCAGCAGTTTATACGGCGGAGAGTATAGCAATCAGCCCCAGCATTTT
CDR3aa: CASSLYGGEYSNQPQHF
d_gene: NA
j_gene: TRBJ1-5
v_gene: TRBV27
abundance: NA

CDR3nt: TGTGCCAGCAGCTTAGGAGGACGCACTGAAGCTTTCTTT
CDR3aa: CASSLGGRTEAFF
d_gene: NA
j_gene: TRBJ1-1
v_gene: TRBV11-2
abundance: medium-sized

CDR3nt: TGCAGTGCTAGGAGGGCTAGCGGGGTCTCGAGCACAGATACGCAGTATTTT
CDR3aa: CSARRASGVSSTDTQYF
d_gene: TRBD2
j_gene: TRBJ2-3
v_gene: TRBV20-1
abundance: NA

CDR3nt: TGTGCCAGCAGTTTACAGGGGGCCTGGACTGAAGCTTTCTTT
CDR3aa: CASSLQGAWTEAFF
d_gene: TRBD1
j_gene: TRBJ1-1
v_gene: TRBV12-3/TRBV12-4
abundance: NA

CDR3nt: TGCGCCAGTGGACTGGGACTAGCGGGGTATGAAGAGACCCAGTACTTC
CDR3aa: CASGLGLAGYEETQYF
d_gene: TRBD2
j_gene: TRBJ2-5
v_gene: TRBV5-1
abundance: few

CDR3nt: TGTGCCAGCACCGGACCCTCCGGGACAGGGGAGACCCAGTACTTC
CDR3aa: CASTGPSGTGETQYF
d_gene: TRBD1
j_gene: TRBJ2-5
v_gene: TRBV27
abundance: few

CDR3nt: TGTGCCAGCTCACGGACTTGGACAAGCATGGGTACAGATACGCAGTATTTT
CDR3aa: CASSRTWTSMGTDTQYF
d_gene: NA
j_gene: TRBJ2-3
v_gene: TRBV18
abundance: once

CDR3nt: TGTGCCAGCAGGAGGACTGACCAGGGCCGTGGCTACACCTTC
CDR3aa: CASRRTDQGRGYTF
d_gene: NA
j_gene: TRBJ1-2
v_gene: TRBV2
abundance: few

CDR3nt: TGCAGTGCTAGAGGGGGGCCCTCCTCTATGGCTAGCACCTTC
CDR3aa: CSARGGPSSMASTF
d_gene: NA
j_gene: TRBJ1-2
v_gene: TRBV20-1
abundance: medium-sized

CDR3nt: TGTGCCAGCAGCCGGGACAGGGCGGCCTATAATTCACCCCTCCACTTT
CDR3aa: CASSRDRAAYNSPLHF
d_gene: TRBD1
j_gene: TRBJ1-6
v_gene: TRBV12-3/TRBV12-4
abundance: medium-sized

CDR3nt: TGTGCCAGCAGCCAGGACAGGTCCTCTGGAAACACCATATATTTT
CDR3aa: CASSQDRSSGNTIYF
d_gene: TRBD1
j_gene: TRBJ1-3
v_gene: TRBV7-9
abundance: NA